The sequence of this TCR beta chain was determined in a study of cytomegalovirus exposure and HLA in healthy donors. Study results and limitations: The records held CMV serostatus as the only immune exposure information. As a later analysis revealed, the rate of TCR association differed by HLA locus, with DRB1 most and HLA-C fewest. Investigators reported 150 to 200 TCR beta chains as tied to cytomegalovirus.

The PCR used 60 Vbeta and 13 Jbeta primers. Data came from immunoSEQ multiplex PCR; TCRdb stores just in-frame clones and leaves some out. The sample table sets out under 45,000 clones. The germline V gene has CDR1 KGHSH and CDR2 LQKENI. The ends were cut back, 3 bases at V and 8 bases at J, with 16 bases in the middle. The CDR3 spans 15 residues. Note on this clone: Its antigen is still unknown.

The chain combines TRBV18 with TRBJ1-4, with a possible D match to TRBD1 (6 bases). This sequence was found in a male donor in good health and CMV-seronegative. Sequenced input: PBMCs. CDR3 DNA sequence: TGTGCCAGCTCACCCGTGACAGGTCAGGGGGAAAAACTGTTTTTT. It translates to CASSPVTGQGEKLFF.